This TCR beta chain emerged from a study of Ad26.COV2.S vaccination and SARS-CoV-2 variants. For the study at large: The study gave Ad26.COV2.S intramuscularly, once or twice 56 days apart.

Turning to this clone: One junction end does not reproduce the germline sequence, and a read error may be involved.

This CDR3 spans 13 amino acids. Per the germline V gene, CDR1 is SGHRS and CDR2 is YFSETQ. As for treatment: around 19 received Ad26.COV2.S at low or high dose, single or two shots; 5 received placebo; per-sample allocation not given. Samples came from day 63 after the first vaccine or placebo injection. Profiled with immunoSEQ multiplex PCR; TCRdb holds only in-frame clones, not every one. The sample carries about 350,000 clones, approximately 86% recorded once. The chain is built from TRBV5-1 and TRBJ2-6; 10 positions agree with TRBD1. The TCR was taken from a person aged 18 to 65 who received the Ad26.COV2.S COVID-19 vaccine or a placebo. Source: peripheral blood, taken in a trial of Ad26.COV2.S vaccine versus placebo. The CDR3 bases are TGCGCCAGCTCCGGGACAGGGGTCAACGTCCTGACTTTC. As protein: CASSGTGVNVLTF. Complete variable domain (other parts from reference TRBV5-1 and TRBJ2-6): KAGVTQTPRYLIKTRGQQVTLSCSPISGHRSVSWYQQTPGQGLQFLFEYFSETQRNKGNFPGRFSGRQFSNSRSEMNVSTLELGDSALYLCASSGTGVNVLTFGAGSRLTVL.